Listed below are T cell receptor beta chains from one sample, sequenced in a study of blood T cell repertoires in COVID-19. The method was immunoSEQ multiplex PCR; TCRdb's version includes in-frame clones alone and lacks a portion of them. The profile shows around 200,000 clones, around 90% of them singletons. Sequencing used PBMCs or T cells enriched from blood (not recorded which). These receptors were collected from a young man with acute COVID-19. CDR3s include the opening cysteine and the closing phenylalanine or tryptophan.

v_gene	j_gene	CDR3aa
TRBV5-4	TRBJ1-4	CASSLAGDSREKLFF
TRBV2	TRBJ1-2	CASREGQGLYGYTF
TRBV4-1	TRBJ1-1	CASSQGSRSEAFF
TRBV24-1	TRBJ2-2	CATSDLTDSGELFF
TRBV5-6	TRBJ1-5	CASSLGTGDWSQPQHF
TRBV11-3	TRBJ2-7	CASSLVSGVGYEQYF
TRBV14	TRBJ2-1	CASSQPRWEAPWDEQFF
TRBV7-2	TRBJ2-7	CASSGGLGSSYEQYF
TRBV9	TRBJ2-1	CASSPEGQEQFF
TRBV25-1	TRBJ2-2	CASSADAGELFF
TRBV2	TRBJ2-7	CASSVAGVFTEQYF
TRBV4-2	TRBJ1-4	CASSQRGGHWHNEKLFF
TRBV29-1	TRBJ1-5	CSVGSYSNQPQHF
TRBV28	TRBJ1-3	CASSFLQGSGNTIYF
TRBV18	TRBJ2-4	CASSPPTGQNIQYF
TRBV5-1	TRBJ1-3	CASSEQSSGNTIYF
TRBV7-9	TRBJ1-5	CASSPGGPNQPQHF
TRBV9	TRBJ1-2	CASSVDRDRTGYTF
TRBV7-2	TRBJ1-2	CASSARFKGSNYGYTF
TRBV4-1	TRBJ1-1	CASSLGQGVTEAFF
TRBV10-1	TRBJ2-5	CASSEQFVETQYF
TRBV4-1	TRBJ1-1	CASSQGEGGMNTEAFF
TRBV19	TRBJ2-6	CASWQSGANVLTF
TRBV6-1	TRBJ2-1	CASSEGTGGDEQFF
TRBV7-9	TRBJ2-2	CATRPRDTNTGELFF
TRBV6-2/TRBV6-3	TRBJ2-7	CASSYRDPDYTYEQYF
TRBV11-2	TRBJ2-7	CASSQSTGKAYEQYF
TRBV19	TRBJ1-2	CASSKGNYGYTF
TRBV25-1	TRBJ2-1	CASSATSGSGNEQFF
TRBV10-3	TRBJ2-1	CAISGERLNYNEQFF
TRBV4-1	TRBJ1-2	CASRAVGRGPSGYTF
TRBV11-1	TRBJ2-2	CASSSDTGELFF
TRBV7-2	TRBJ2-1	CASSEQTGMQFF
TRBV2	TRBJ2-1	CASSGLAGRDEQFF
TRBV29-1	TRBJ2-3	CSVEGTGTTDTQYF
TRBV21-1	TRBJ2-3	CASSKRTSGTPDTQYF
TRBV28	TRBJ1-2	CATRGRGGYTF
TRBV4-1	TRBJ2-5	CASSQRDLASLGGETQYF
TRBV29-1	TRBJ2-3	CSVPGLAGTVYTQYF
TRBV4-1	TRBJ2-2	CASSQGGRLELFF
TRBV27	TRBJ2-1	CASRRLAGDEQFF
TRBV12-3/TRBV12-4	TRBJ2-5	CASSLGEGETQYF
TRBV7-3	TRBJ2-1	CASSTGTGSGNEQFF
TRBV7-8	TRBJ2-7	CASTSGLAGVSGSYEQYF
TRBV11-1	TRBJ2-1	CASSRTSGGNNEQFF
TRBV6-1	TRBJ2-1	CASSDSASGINEQFF
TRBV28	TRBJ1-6	CASSLGGYNSPLHF
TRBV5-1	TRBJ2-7	CASSLAGLAGLSYEQYF
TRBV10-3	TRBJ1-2	CAITGREAPNHYGYTF
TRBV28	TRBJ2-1	CASSLTRTSGSNEQFF
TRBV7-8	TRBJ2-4	CASSLALGGPIAKNIQYF
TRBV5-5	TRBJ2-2	CASSLSAGELFF
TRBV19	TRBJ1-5	CASMKRLGGQDQPQHF
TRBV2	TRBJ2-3	CASSESRGQGTDTQYF
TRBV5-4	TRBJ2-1	CASSLAFGQGDNEQFF
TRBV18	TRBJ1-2	CASSLPEGYGYTF